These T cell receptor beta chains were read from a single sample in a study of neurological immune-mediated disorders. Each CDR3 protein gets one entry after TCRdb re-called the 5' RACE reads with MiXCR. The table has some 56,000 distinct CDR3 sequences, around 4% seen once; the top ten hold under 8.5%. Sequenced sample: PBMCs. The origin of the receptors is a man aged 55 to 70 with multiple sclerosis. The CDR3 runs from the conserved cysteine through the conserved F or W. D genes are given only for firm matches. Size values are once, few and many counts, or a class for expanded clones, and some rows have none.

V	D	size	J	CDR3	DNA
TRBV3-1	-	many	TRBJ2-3	CASSTRTDTQYF	TGTGCCAGCAGCACCCGCACAGATACGCAGTATTTT
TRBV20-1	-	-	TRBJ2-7	CSTTPTEQYF	TGCAGTACCACACCAACCGAGCAGTACTTC
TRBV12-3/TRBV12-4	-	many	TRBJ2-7	CASSFPLGREQYF	TGTGCCAGCAGTTTCCCCCTGGGGCGAGAGCAGTACTTC
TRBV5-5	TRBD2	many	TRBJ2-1	CASSPGLAGLTRNEQFF	TGTGCCAGCAGCCCGGGACTAGCGGGATTGACCAGGAATGAGCAGTTCTTC
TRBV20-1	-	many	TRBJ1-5	CSARFVDQPQHF	TGCAGTGCTAGATTTGTAGATCAGCCCCAGCATTTT
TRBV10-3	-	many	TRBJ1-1	CAISAAQNTEAFF	TGTGCCATCAGTGCCGCCCAGAACACTGAAGCTTTCTTT
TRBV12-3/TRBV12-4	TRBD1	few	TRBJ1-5	CASRGTGAGQPQHF	TGTGCCAGCAGGGGAACAGGGGCGGGTCAGCCCCAGCATTTT
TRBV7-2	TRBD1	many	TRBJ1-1	CASKRTGGNTEAFF	TGTGCCAGCAAAAGGACAGGGGGGAACACTGAAGCTTTCTTT
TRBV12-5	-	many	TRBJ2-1	CASGLEPGTYNEQFF	TGTGCTAGTGGTTTGGAACCCGGGACCTACAATGAGCAGTTCTTC
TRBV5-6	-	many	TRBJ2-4	CASSFSHSVTGPRF	TGTGCCAGCAGCTTCTCCCACTCCGTGACAGGTCCTAGGTTC
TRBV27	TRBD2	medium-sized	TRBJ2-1	CASNVWWGGPNEQFF	TGTGCCAGCAATGTCTGGTGGGGGGGTCCCAATGAGCAGTTCTTC
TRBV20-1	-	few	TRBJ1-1	CSADLSGGTEAFF	TGCAGTGCTGACCTCAGCGGGGGCACTGAAGCTTTCTTT
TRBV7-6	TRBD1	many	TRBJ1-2	CASSFEGAWGYTF	TGTGCCAGCAGCTTTGAGGGGGCTTGGGGCTACACCTTC
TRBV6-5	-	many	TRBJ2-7	CASSYSNAGYEQYF	TGTGCCAGCAGTTACTCGAACGCGGGATACGAGCAGTACTTC
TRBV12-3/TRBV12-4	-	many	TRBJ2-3	CASSFPGPRDTQYF	TGTGCCAGCAGTTTCCCAGGCCCTCGGGATACGCAGTATTTT
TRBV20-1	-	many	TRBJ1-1	CSARPIDSLNTEAFF	TGCAGTGCTAGACCCATAGACAGTTTGAACACTGAAGCTTTCTTT
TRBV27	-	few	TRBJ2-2	CASRGTGATGELFF	TGTGCCAGCAGGGGAACGGGGGCTACCGGGGAGCTGTTTTTT
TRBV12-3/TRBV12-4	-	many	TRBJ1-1	CASSRQLNTEAFF	TGTGCCAGCAGTCGACAGCTGAACACTGAAGCTTTCTTT
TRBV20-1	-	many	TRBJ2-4	CSALWIAKNIQYF	TGCAGTGCACTCTGGATAGCCAAAAACATTCAGTACTTC
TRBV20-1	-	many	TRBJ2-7	CSARDPSGSYEQYF	TGCAGTGCTAGAGATCCCTCGGGCTCCTACGAGCAGTACTTC
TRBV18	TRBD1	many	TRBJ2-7	CASSPSRTGYEQYF	TGTGCCAGCTCACCATCCAGGACAGGGTACGAGCAGTACTTC
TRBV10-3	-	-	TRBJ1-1	CAISDGKPWAEAFF	TGTGCCATCAGTGATGGAAAGCCATGGGCTGAAGCTTTCTTT
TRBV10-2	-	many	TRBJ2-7	CASKGDTYEQYF	TGCGCCAGCAAGGGCGATACCTACGAGCAGTACTTC
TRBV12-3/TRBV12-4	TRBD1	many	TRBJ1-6	CASGQGLGSPLHF	TGTGCCAGCGGACAGGGTTTGGGTTCACCCCTCCACTTT
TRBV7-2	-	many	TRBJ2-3	CASSIRHTTDTQYF	TGTGCCAGCAGCATAAGACATACCACAGATACGCAGTATTTT
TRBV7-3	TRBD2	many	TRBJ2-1	CASSYLAGPYNEQFF	TGTGCCAGCAGCTACCTAGCGGGCCCCTACAATGAGCAGTTCTTC
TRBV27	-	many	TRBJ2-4	CASSPHHQPGGNRYIQYF	TGTGCCAGCAGTCCACATCACCAGCCCGGGGGCAATCGTTACATTCAGTACTTC
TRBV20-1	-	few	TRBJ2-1	CSARYPGNEQFF	TGCAGTGCTAGGTATCCCGGCAATGAGCAGTTCTTC
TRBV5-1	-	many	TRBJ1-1	CASSLANLNTEAFF	TGCGCCAGCAGCTTGGCTAACTTGAACACTGAAGCTTTCTTT
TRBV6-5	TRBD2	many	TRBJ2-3	CASSRPVAGRTDTQYF	TGTGCCAGCAGTCGACCCGTAGCGGGGAGAACAGATACGCAGTATTTT
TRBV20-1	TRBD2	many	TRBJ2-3	CSARDPGTSGRKSTDTQYF	TGCAGTGCTAGAGATCCGGGGACTAGCGGGAGGAAAAGCACAGATACGCAGTATTTT
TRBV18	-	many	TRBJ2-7	CASSPYGDEQYF	TGTGCCAGCTCACCCTATGGGGACGAGCAGTACTTC
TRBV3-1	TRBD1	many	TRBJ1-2	CASSPDRASYGYTF	TGTGCCAGCAGCCCGGACAGGGCGAGCTATGGCTACACCTTC
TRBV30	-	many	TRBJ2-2	CAWSTATGELFF	TGTGCCTGGAGCACGGCCACCGGGGAGCTGTTTTTT
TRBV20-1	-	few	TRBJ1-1	CSARDGPEAFF	TGCAGTGCTAGAGATGGCCCTGAAGCTTTCTTT
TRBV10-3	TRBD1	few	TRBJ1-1	CAISEGTGGSEAFF	TGTGCCATCAGTGAAGGGACAGGGGGTTCCGAAGCTTTCTTT
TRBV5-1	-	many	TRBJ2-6	CATALGAGTNVLTF	TGCGCCACCGCTCTGGGGGCAGGAACCAACGTCCTGACTTTC
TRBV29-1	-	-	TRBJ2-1	CSVEFPTNEQFF	TGCAGCGTTGAGTTCCCGACCAATGAGCAGTTCTTC
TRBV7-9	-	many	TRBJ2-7	CASSDLGVYEQYF	TGTGCCAGCAGCGATTTAGGGGTGTACGAGCAGTACTTC
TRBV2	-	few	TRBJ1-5	CASTAGRNQPQHF	TGTGCCAGCACGGCAGGGCGCAATCAGCCCCAGCATTTT
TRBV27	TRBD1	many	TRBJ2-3	CASRDRADTQYF	TGTGCCAGCAGGGACAGGGCAGATACGCAGTATTTT
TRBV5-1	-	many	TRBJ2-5	CASSLEATQYF	TGCGCCAGCAGCTTGGAAGCGACCCAGTACTTC
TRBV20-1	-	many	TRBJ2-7	CSANAHVGSYEQYF	TGCAGTGCCAATGCTCACGTCGGCTCCTACGAGCAGTACTTC
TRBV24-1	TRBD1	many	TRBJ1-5	CATSDGTEGNQPQHF	TGTGCCACCAGTGATGGGACAGAAGGCAATCAGCCCCAGCATTTT
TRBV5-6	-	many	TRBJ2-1	CASSRKGPSSYNEQFF	TGTGCCAGCAGCAGGAAAGGCCCCAGCTCCTACAATGAGCAGTTCTTC
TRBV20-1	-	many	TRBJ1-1	CSAPIDRPPAFF	TGCAGTGCCCCCATAGACAGACCCCCGGCTTTCTTT
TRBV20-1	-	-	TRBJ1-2	CSASHQLQGDYGYTF	TGCAGTGCTAGCCATCAACTTCAAGGGGACTATGGCTACACCTTC
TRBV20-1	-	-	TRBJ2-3	CSAPNRGQGQNTQYF	TGCAGTGCTCCTAATAGGGGCCAGGGCCAGAATACGCAGTATTTT
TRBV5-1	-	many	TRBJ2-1	CASSPRDGYNEQFF	TGCGCCAGCAGCCCCCGGGACGGCTACAATGAGCAGTTCTTC
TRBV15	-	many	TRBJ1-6	CATSRPGMDSPLHF	TGTGCCACCAGCAGACCCGGGATGGATTCACCCCTCCACTTT
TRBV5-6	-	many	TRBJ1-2	CASTGGNYGYTF	TGTGCCAGTACAGGAGGAAACTATGGCTACACCTTC
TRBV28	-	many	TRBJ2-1	CASSLPTRSSYNEQFF	TGTGCCAGCAGCCTCCCAACGCGGAGCTCCTACAATGAGCAGTTCTTC
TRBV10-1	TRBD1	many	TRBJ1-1	CASSGGQSKAEAFF	TGCGCCAGCAGTGGGGGACAGTCGAAGGCTGAAGCTTTCTTT
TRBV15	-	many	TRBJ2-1	CATMGTSRYNEQFF	TGTGCCACCATGGGGACTTCCAGATACAATGAGCAGTTCTTC
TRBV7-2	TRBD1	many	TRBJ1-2	CASSLGTGGGGYTF	TGTGCCAGCAGCTTAGGGACAGGGGGAGGTGGCTACACCTTC